This T cell receptor beta chain appears in the sequencing data of a study of blood T cell repertoires in COVID-19. In the study overall: Samples representing acute and convalescent COVID-19 were sourced from the United States, Italy and Spain. The cDNA or gDNA used as material had been derived from T cells, B-cell-depleted T cells, or PBMCs.

Authors' processing steps: Amplification with reference gene primers provided the estimates of nucleated cell counts. TCRdb's copy holds only in-frame clones and misses some; the assay was immunoSEQ multiplex PCR. The DNA gave D and trimming, while V, J and clone size come from that table. There are about 360,000 clones in the sample; about 88% occur only once, and about 3% lies in the top ten. The sequenced material came from peripheral blood. The receptor was isolated from a human donor in a cohort sampled during active COVID-19.

The CDR3 DNA reads as TGTGCCAGCAGTGAACGCCCCAGGGCAGGGCTGCCTAATGAAAAACTGTTTTTT. It encodes CASSERPRAGLPNEKLFF. The genes are TRBV25-1 and TRBJ1-4, with a possible D match to TRBD1 (5 bases). This CDR3 spans 18 amino acids. Germline CDR1 and CDR2: MGHDK and SYGVNS. V lost 2 bases and J lost 3, with 19 bases in between.